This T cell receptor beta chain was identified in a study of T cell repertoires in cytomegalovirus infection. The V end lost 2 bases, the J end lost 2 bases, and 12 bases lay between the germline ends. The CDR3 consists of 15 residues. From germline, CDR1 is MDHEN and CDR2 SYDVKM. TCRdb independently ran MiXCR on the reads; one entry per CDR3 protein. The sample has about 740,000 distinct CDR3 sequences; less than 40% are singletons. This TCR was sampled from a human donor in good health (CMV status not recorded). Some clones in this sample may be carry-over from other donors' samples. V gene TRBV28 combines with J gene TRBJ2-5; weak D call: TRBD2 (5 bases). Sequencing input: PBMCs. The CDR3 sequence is CASSLDLGIQETQYF. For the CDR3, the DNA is TGTGCCAGCAGTTTAGACCTCGGGATTCAAGAGACCCAGTACTTC.